A single sample gave rise to the 25 T cell receptor beta chains below, sequenced in a study of early T cells in non-severe SARS-CoV-2 infection. MiXCR was run by TCRdb on the 5' RACE reads, yielding one entry per CDR3 protein. The sample lists more than 50,000 distinct CDR3 sequences, about 9.1% seen once, with less than 5% in the top ten. The sequenced sample consisted of whole blood. These receptors all come from an adult who was a healthcare worker with PCR-confirmed SARS-CoV-2 infection or an uninfected control (not recorded which).

This chain uses TRBV29-1 with TRBJ2-3; D not certain. This CDR3 has 16 amino acids. Trimming removed 1 base at V and 2 bases at J, with 16 bases between. Germline assignment: CDR1 SQVTM and CDR2 ANQGSEA. DNA of the CDR3: TGCAGCGTTGAAGTGGGAACATTACCCGCCACAGATACGCAGTATTTT. It is translated as CSVEVGTLPATDTQYF.

This clonotype was seen repeatedly, ten times or more. The rearrangement links TRBV5-1 to TRBJ1-1; 8 nucleotides align to TRBD1. CDR3 length: 13 amino acids. J lost 1 base, V lost 9 bases, and 5 bases had no gene match. The V gene's germline CDR1 is SGHRS and CDR2 YFSETQ. CDR3: CATRTGSNTEAFF. For the CDR3, the DNA is TGCGCCACCCGGACAGGGTCGAACACTGAAGCTTTCTTT.

This rearrangement joins TRBV18 to TRBJ2-3; TRBD1 matches 7 bases. Trimming cost V 1 base and J 2 bases; bases outside gene matches: 3. The CDR3 has 15 residues. Per the germline V gene, CDR1 is KGHSH and CDR2 is LQKENI. Here the CDR3 DNA reads TGTGCCAGCTCACCACTAGGGACAGACACAGATACGCAGTATTTT. Its translation: CASSPLGTDTDTQYF.

This clonotype was seen at least ten times. V usage is TRBV6-2 or TRBV6-3 and J usage is TRBJ1-6; TRBD1 is a possible D gene (6 bases). Deletions cut 5 bases from V and 7 bases from J, with 12 bases between. Germline CDR1 reads MNHEY; CDR2 reads SVGEGT. The CDR3 loop spans 14 amino acids. CDR3 in amino acids: CASSPDRPNSPLHF. In DNA form, the CDR3 reads TGTGCCAGCAGTCCCGACAGGCCAAATTCACCCCTCCACTTT.

The sample holds many counts of this clonotype. The chain uses TRBV29-1 and TRBJ1-1; D is ambiguous. This CDR3 region has 13 residues. V lost 0 bases to trimming and J lost 2 bases, with 7 bases between them. CDR1 SQVTM and CDR2 ANQGSEA come from the germline V gene. The CDR3 sequence is CSVEEAANTEAFF. The CDR3 DNA reads TGCAGCGTTGAAGAGGCGGCTAACACTGAAGCTTTCTTT.

This clonotype occurred a few times. This chain joins TRBV7-2 and TRBJ2-2, with a weak D call TRBD2 (6 bases). There are 15 residues in the CDR3. The germline V and J ends were trimmed by 5 bases and 0 bases, with 10 bases remaining between them. Germline loops: CDR1 SGHTA, CDR2 FQGNSA. The CDR3 is CASSALAPNTGELFF. CDR3 DNA sequence: TGTGCCAGCAGCGCACTAGCCCCGAACACCGGGGAGCTGTTTTTT.

The chain recombines TRBV6-5 with TRBJ1-4; 8 bases align to TRBD1. CDR1 and CDR2 from the germline V gene are MNHEY and SVGAGI. Trimming took 0 bases from V and 5 from J; bases not matched to a gene: 2. This CDR3 spans 15 amino acids. In DNA form, the CDR3 reads TGTGCCAGCAGTTACTCTTGGACAGGGAATGAAAAACTGTTTTTT. This codes for CASSYSWTGNEKLFF.

The chain employs TRBV11-1 and TRBJ2-1; 7 positions agree with TRBD1. V was pared by 8 bases and J by 4 bases, with 11 bases of the junction left unmatched. The CDR3 is 15 residues long. Germline V gene sequence: CDR1 SGHAT, CDR2 FQDESV (reference sequence). The CDR3 sequence: CASGGPGTVYNEQFF. CDR3 nucleotides: TGTGCCAGCGGGGGACCCGGGACAGTTTACAATGAGCAGTTCTTC.

As for this clonotype: Being one base from a much bigger clone, this may be a read error. The conserved phenylalanine or tryptophan is not found at the CDR3 terminus, so this likely reflects a read error. The DNA for the CDR3 is TGTGCCAACCGCTCGGGACTAGCGGCTTCGGAGCAGTACATC. It codes for CANRSGLAASEQYI. V and J are TRBV7-2 and TRBJ2-7; 11 bases map to TRBD2. The CDR3 contains 14 residues. With V trimmed by 10 bases and J by 7 bases, 12 bases remained unmatched. The germline V gene encodes CDR1 SGHTA and CDR2 FQGNSA.

This clonotype was recorded at least ten times. The CDR3 sequence is CASSAAGRSEQYF. DNA of the CDR3: TGTGCCAGCAGCGCGGCAGGTAGAAGCGAGCAGTACTTC. The V gene is TRBV14, the J gene TRBJ2-7; D call uncertain. Germline lookup yields CDR1 SGHDN and CDR2 FVKESK. This CDR3 has 13 residues. V gave up 5 bases and J gave up 6 bases, with 14 bases separating them.

This clonotype appeared many times. This rearrangement joins TRBV29-1 to TRBJ2-7; 7 bases line up with TRBD1. CDR1 is SQVTM, CDR2 ANQGSEA, per germline. Trimming removed 4 bases from V and 1 base from J; junction bases left unmatched: 4. This CDR3 region has 13 residues. The CDR3 DNA is TGCAGCGTTGGAGGACAGGCTTCCTACGAGCAGTACTTC. Translated, it gives CSVGGQASYEQYF.

This clonotype was seen ten or more times. CDR3 loop: CASSPPAASDTQYF. CDR3 DNA: TGTGCCAGCAGCCCTCCCGCAGCGTCAGATACGCAGTATTTT. The chain combines TRBV7-2 with TRBJ2-3, with D hard to call. Trimming took 5 bases from V and 4 from J, leaving 13 bases between them. Germline CDR1 is SGHTA and CDR2 is FQGNSA. The CDR3 runs to 14 residues.

This clonotype was detected many times. The gene calls are TRBV29-1 and TRBJ2-3, with 13 positions matching TRBD2. Unmatched junction bases numbered 5, after V lost 7 bases and J lost 4 bases. CDR3 length: 14 residues. Looked up from germline, CDR1 is SQVTM and CDR2 is ANQGSEA. Written as DNA, the CDR3 is TGCAGCGCAGACGGACTAGCGGGGGCAGATACGCAGTATTTT. Amino acids: CSADGLAGADTQYF.

V gene TRBV2 combines with J gene TRBJ2-7, with TRBD1 as a possible D gene (5 bases). The CDR3 has 13 amino acids. Germline V gives CDR1 SNHLY, CDR2 FYNNEI. V lost 6 bases to trimming and J lost 2 bases, with 11 bases between them. For the CDR3, the DNA is TGTGCCAGCAGAAGAGACAGAGCCTACGAGCAGTACTTC. Residues: CASRRDRAYEQYF.

This chain joins TRBV10-1 and TRBJ2-7, with D possibly TRBD1 on 6 matching bases. Per the germline V gene, CDR1 is WNHNN and CDR2 is SYGVQD (reference sequence). The CDR3 has 13 amino acids. V shed 10 bases and J shed 6 bases, with 19 bases lying between them. The CDR3 spells CATGDGPLGEQYF. The CDR3 DNA sequence: TGCGCCACAGGGGACGGGCCTTTGGGCGAGCAGTACTTC.

In this sample, this clonotype turned up a few times. The rearrangement links TRBV12-3 or TRBV12-4 to TRBJ2-7; D is unclear. This CDR3 has 12 amino acids. Trimming took off 3 bases at V and 5 bases at J, with 8 bases between the two ends. Here the CDR3 reads CASSFVGHEQYF. The CDR3 DNA reads TGTGCCAGCAGTTTCGTCGGACACGAGCAGTACTTC.

A remark on this clonotype: Sequence at one end of the junction differs from germline and may be a read error. The rearrangement links TRBV20-1 to TRBJ1-6; 9 bases line up with TRBD1. CDR3 length equals 13 residues. Per germline, CDR1 DFQATT and CDR2 SNEGSKA (reference sequence). The CDR3 nucleotides read TGCAGAGCTAGCCGGACAGGGGATTCACCCCTCCACTTT. It translates to CRASRTGDSPLHF.

Remarks on this clonotype: Given a much more abundant clone one base away, this may be a read error. This chain joins TRBV7-2 and TRBJ2-2; weak D call: TRBD2 (7 bases). The germline V gene encodes CDR1 SGHTA and CDR2 FQGNSA. The CDR3 length is 17 residues. The CDR3 DNA sequence: TGTGCCAGCAGCTTAATTGGCGGGGGCTCGAACACCGGGGAGCTGTGTTTT. The encoded protein is CASSLIGGGSNTGELCF. The full variable domain, rest sourced from reference TRBV7-2 and TRBJ2-2, is GAGVSQSPSNKVTEKGKDVELRCDPISGHTALYWYRQSLGQGLEFLIYFQGNSAPDKSGLPSDRFSAERTGGSVSTLTIQRTQQEDSAVYLCASSLIGGGSNTGELCFGEGSRLTVL.

The chain has TRBV18 and TRBJ2-7; TRBD1 aligns across 7 bases. This CDR3 contains 14 residues. Germline V lookup: CDR1 KGHSH, CDR2 LQKENI. V shed 6 bases, J shed 2 bases, and the junction held 7 bases outside the gene matches. CDR3 region: CASSPDRNPYEQYF. CDR3 sequence (DNA): TGTGCCAGCTCCCCGGACAGGAACCCCTACGAGCAGTACTTC.

With regard to this clonotype: Just one base apart from a much larger clone, this may be a read error. The chain is built from TRBV20-1 and TRBJ2-7; D not certain. This CDR3 has 11 amino acids. The V gene's germline CDR1 is DFQATT and CDR2 SNEGSKA (reference sequence). The CDR3 protein is CSARDSPGQCF. The CDR3 region has the DNA TGCAGTGCTAGGGATAGTCCCGGGCAGTGCTTC.

This clonotype has at least ten counts. The chain is built from TRBV11-2 and TRBJ2-6; 7 bases are shared with TRBD1. There are 18 residues in the CDR3. Germline V gene data show CDR1 as SGHAT and CDR2 as FQNNGV. J gave up 1 base and V 3 bases, and 9 bases lay outside the gene matches. The CDR3 reads CASSLLKGAPSGANVLTF. In nucleotides, the CDR3 is TGTGCCAGCAGCTTGCTTAAGGGGGCGCCGTCTGGGGCCAACGTCCTGACTTTC.

At least ten counts were recorded for this clonotype. The J gene is TRBJ2-7, the V gene TRBV18, with 12 nucleotides matching TRBD2. Germline CDR1 and CDR2: KGHSH and LQKENI. V was pared by 6 bases and J by 6 bases, with 6 bases of the junction left unmatched. There are 14 residues in the CDR3. The CDR3 protein is CASSAGLAGFEQYF. CDR3 in DNA: TGTGCCAGCTCCGCAGGACTAGCGGGGTTCGAGCAGTACTTC.

This clonotype was seen many times. V is TRBV29-1 and J is TRBJ1-1; D ambiguous. The CDR3 has 11 residues. V was pared by 7 bases and J by 1 base, with 7 bases between. Germline values: CDR1 SQVTM, CDR2 ANQGSEA. The CDR3 DNA sequence: TGCAGCGGAAGCTCGAACACTGAAGCTTTCTTT. Its translation is CSGSSNTEAFF.

In this sample, this clonotype turned up many times. This chain links TRBV10-2 with TRBJ2-7; 11 positions agree with TRBD2. This CDR3 comprises 15 residues. V gave up 7 bases and J gave up 3 bases; unmatched junction bases: 8. The V gene's germline CDR1 is WSHSY and CDR2 SAAADI. CDR3 DNA sequence: TGCGCCAGCACCCCGGGACTAGCGGAGGTCTACGAGCAGTACTTC. Residues: CASTPGLAEVYEQYF.

V is TRBV5-8 and J is TRBJ2-3, with D maybe TRBD2 (5 bases). The V end was cut by 0 bases, the J end by 2 bases, with 10 bases between. Germline V gives CDR1 SGHTS, CDR2 YDEGEE. The CDR3 spans 15 residues. DNA for the CDR3: TGTGCCAGCAGCTTGGATCAGCGGACCACAGATACGCAGTATTTT. The encoded protein is CASSLDQRTTDTQYF.